Below are 4 T cell receptor beta chains sequenced from a single sample in a study of shared clonotypes between healthy human individuals (dated by TCRdb to the early 2020s). The method was the immunoSEQ multiplex PCR assay. TCRdb mirrors the immuneACCESS table, restricted to in-frame sequences. Some clones are absent from its copies; in checked studies, under half trace to an unresolved V gene, and the reason for the others is unknown. The sample table records over a million clones; around 78% of these occur just once. Around 0.61% of the sample is taken by the ten largest. What was sequenced was memory CD4+ T cells from PBMCs. In light of the paper, this sample's cell subset or site label describes: CD45RA-negative fraction. These receptor sequences come from a man between 18 and 35 years old in good health. Some clones in this sample may be carry-over from other donors' samples.

The rearrangement links TRBV19 to TRBJ1-4, with 7 bases lining up with TRBD1. Germline lookup yields CDR1 LNHDA and CDR2 SQIVND (reference sequence). The CDR3 runs 15 residues. The V and J ends lost 8 bases and 3 bases, in that order; junction bases with no gene match: 9. The CDR3 region is CASVGGERANEKLFF. In DNA form, the CDR3 reads TGTGCCAGTGTAGGGGGCGAGCGGGCTAATGAAAAACTGTTTTTT.

This chain links TRBV5-1 with TRBJ2-1, with 9 bases fitting TRBD2. The germline V gene encodes CDR1 SGHRS and CDR2 YFSETQ. V trimming: 1 base; J trimming: 3 bases; junction bases outside the gene matches: 5. This CDR3 is 16 amino acids long. The CDR3 protein is CASSLLVSGGYNEQFF. The CDR3 DNA is TGCGCCAGCAGCTTGTTGGTTAGCGGGGGCTACAATGAGCAGTTCTTC.

This chain joins TRBV7-2 and TRBJ2-3; TRBD2 is a possible D gene (6 bases). This CDR3 is built from 14 residues. Deletions cut 5 bases from V and 5 bases from J, with 14 bases between. Germline lookup yields CDR1 SGHTA and CDR2 FQGNSA. Here the CDR3 reads CASSPGTSKDTQYF. CDR3 bases: TGTGCCAGCAGCCCAGGGACTTCGAAAGATACGCAGTATTTT.

This chain uses TRBV28 with TRBJ2-7, with D possibly called TRBD1 or TRBD2 (5 bases each). V lost 6 bases and J 0 bases, leaving 18 bases between the germline ends. Germline V gene data show CDR1 as MDHEN and CDR2 as SYDVKM. This CDR3 comprises 16 residues. CDR3 nucleotides: TGTGCCAGCAGGGGAAGGCCCGGGACGGTCTCCTACGAGCAGTACTTC. Amino acid sequence: CASRGRPGTVSYEQYF. Full variable domain (remainder filled in from reference TRBV28 and TRBJ2-7): DVKVTQSSRYLVKRTGEKVFLECVQDMDHENMFWYRQDPGLGLRLIYFSYDVKMKEKGDIPEGYSVSREKKERFSLILESASTNQTSMYLCASRGRPGTVSYEQYFGPGTRLTVT.